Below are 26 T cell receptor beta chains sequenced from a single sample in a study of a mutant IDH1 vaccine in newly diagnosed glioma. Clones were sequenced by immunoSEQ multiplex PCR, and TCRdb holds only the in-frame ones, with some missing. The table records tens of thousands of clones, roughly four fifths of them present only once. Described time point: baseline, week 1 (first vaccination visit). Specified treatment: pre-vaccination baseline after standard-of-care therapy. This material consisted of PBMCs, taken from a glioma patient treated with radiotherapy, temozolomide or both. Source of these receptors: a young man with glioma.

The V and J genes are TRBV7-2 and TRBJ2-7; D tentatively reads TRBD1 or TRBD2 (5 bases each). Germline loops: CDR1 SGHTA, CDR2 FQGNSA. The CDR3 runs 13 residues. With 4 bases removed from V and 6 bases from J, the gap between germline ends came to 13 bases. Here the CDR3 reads CASSYGHGTEQYF. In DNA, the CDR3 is TGTGCCAGCAGCTACGGACACGGGACCGAGCAGTACTTC.

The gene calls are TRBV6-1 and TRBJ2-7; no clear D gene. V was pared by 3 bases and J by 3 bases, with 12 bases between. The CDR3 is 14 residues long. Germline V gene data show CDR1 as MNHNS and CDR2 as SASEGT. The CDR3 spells CASSDIGWNYEQYF. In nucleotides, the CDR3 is TGTGCCAGCAGTGACATCGGGTGGAACTACGAGCAGTACTTC.

CDR3 nucleotide sequence: TGCGCCAGCAGCCCAGGACTAGCGGGAGTGAAAGAGACCCAGTACTTC. This sequence encodes CASSPGLAGVKETQYF. The chain has TRBV5-1 and TRBJ2-5, with TRBD2 matching over 13 bases. Germline CDR1 is SGHRS and CDR2 is YFSETQ. The CDR3 extends over 16 amino acids. V trimming: 4 bases; J trimming: 3 bases; junction bases outside the gene matches: 6.

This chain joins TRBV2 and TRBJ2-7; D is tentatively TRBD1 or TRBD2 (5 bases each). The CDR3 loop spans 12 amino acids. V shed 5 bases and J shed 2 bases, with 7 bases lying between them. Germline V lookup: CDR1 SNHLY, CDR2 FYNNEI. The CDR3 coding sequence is TGTGCCAGCAGTCGGGACCCCTACGAGCAGTACTTC. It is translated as CASSRDPYEQYF.

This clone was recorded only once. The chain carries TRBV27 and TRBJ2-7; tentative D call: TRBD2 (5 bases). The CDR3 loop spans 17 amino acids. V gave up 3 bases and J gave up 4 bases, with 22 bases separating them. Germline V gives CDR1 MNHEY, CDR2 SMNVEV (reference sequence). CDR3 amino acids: CASSLTQPGDFQYEQYF. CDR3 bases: TGTGCCAGCAGTTTGACCCAGCCCGGGGATTTTCAGTACGAGCAGTACTTC.

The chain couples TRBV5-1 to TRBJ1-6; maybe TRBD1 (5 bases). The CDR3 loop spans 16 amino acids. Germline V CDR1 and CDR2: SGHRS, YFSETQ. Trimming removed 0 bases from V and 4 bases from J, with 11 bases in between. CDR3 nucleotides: TGCGCCAGCAGCTTGGAAATGGGACCGTATAATTCACCCCTCCACTTT. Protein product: CASSLEMGPYNSPLHF.

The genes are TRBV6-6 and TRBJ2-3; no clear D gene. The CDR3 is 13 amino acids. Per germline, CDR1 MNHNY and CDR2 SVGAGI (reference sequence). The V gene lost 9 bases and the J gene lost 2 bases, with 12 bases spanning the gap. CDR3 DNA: TGTGCCAGTTGGTCCCCGTTCACAGATACGCAGTATTTT. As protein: CASWSPFTDTQYF.

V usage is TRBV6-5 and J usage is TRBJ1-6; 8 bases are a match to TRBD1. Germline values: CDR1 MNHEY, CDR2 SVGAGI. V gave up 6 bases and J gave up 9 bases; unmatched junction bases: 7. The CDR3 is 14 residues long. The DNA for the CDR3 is TGTGCCAGCAGCACGACAGGGGTGGGTTCACCCCTCCACTTT. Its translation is CASSTTGVGSPLHF.

CDR3 sequence (DNA): TGTGCCAGCAGCAACGGGATGGAGGACTATGGCTACACCTTC. It translates to CASSNGMEDYGYTF. V is TRBV5-4 and J is TRBJ1-2; D is uncertain. CDR1 is SGHNT, CDR2 YYREEE, per germline (reference sequence). The V end was cut by 4 bases, the J end by 3 bases, with 13 bases between. The CDR3 sequence is 14 residues long.

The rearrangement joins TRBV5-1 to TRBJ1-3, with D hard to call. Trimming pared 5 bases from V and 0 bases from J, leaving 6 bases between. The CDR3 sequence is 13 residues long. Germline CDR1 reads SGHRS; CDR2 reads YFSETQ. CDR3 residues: CASRKDSGNTIYF. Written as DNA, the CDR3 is TGCGCCAGCAGGAAGGACTCTGGAAACACCATATATTTT.

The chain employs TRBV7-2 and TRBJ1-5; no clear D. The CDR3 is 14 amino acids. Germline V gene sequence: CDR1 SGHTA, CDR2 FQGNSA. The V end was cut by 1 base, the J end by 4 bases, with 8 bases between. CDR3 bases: TGTGCCAGCAGCTTAGTGACGGAGAATCAGCCCCAGCATTTT. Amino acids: CASSLVTENQPQHF. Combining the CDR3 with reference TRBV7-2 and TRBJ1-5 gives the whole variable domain GAGVSQSPSNKVTEKGKDVELRCDPISGHTALYWYRQSLGQGLEFLIYFQGNSAPDKSGLPSDRFSAERTGGSVSTLTIQRTQQEDSAVYLCASSLVTENQPQHFGDGTRLSIL.

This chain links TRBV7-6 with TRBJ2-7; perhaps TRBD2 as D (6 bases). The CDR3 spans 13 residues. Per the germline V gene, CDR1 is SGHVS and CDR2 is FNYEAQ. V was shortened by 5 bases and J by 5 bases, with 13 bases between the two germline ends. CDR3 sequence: CASSRVWGDEQYF. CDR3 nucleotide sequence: TGTGCCAGCAGCCGAGTGTGGGGGGACGAGCAGTACTTC.

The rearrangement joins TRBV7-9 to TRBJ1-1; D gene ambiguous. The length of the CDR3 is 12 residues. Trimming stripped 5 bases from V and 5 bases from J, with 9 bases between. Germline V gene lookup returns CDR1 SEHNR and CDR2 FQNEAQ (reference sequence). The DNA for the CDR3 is TGTGCCAGCAGCCCCGGAGGGACTGAAGCTTTCTTT. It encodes CASSPGGTEAFF.

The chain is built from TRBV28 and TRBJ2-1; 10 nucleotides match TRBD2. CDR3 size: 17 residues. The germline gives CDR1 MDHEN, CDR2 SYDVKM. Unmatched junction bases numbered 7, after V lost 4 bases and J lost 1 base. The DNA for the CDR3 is TGTGCCAGCAGTTCTCCTCAGCGGGAGGGGTCCTACAATGAGCAGTTCTTC. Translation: CASSSPQREGSYNEQFF.

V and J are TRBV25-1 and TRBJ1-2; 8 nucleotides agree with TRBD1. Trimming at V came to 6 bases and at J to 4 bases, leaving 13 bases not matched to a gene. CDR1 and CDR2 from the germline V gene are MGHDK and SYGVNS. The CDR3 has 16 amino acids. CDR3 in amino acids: CASRGDRGEGSYGYTF. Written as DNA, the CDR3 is TGTGCCAGCAGAGGCGACAGGGGCGAGGGCAGCTATGGCTACACCTTC.

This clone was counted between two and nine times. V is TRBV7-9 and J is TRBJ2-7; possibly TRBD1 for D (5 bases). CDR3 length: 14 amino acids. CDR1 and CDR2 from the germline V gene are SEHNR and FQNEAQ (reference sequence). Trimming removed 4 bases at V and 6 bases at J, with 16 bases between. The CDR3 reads CASSSSGPQGEQYF. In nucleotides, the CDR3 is TGTGCCAGCAGCTCCTCTGGACCTCAGGGCGAGCAGTACTTC. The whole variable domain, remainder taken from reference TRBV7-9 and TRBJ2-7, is DTGVSQNPRHKITKRGQNVTFRCDPISEHNRLYWYRQTLGQGPEFLTYFQNEAQLEKSRLLSDRFSAERPKGSFSTLEIQRTEQGDSAMYLCASSSSGPQGEQYFGPGTRLTVT.

Here the CDR3 DNA reads TGCGCCAGCAGCCAAGATGGCGGGGGGGAACTTAGCTCCTACAATGAGCAGTTCTTC. Protein product: CASSQDGGGELSSYNEQFF. V is TRBV4-3 and J is TRBJ2-1; TRBD2 agrees at 9 bases. Germline assignment: CDR1 LGHNA and CDR2 YSLEER. The CDR3 covers 19 residues. Unmatched junction bases numbered 9, after V lost 0 bases and J lost 0 bases.

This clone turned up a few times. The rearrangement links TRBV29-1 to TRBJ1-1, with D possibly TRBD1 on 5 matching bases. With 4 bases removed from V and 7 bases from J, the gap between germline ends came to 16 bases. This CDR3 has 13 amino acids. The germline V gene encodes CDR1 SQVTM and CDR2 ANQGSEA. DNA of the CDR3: TGCAGCGTTGTAGGAGGGGCGTCCGATGAAGCTTTCTTT. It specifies CSVVGGASDEAFF.

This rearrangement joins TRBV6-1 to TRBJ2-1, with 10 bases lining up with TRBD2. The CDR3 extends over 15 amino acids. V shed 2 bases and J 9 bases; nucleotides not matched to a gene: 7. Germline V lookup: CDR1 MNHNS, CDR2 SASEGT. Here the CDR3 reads CASSENEAGGSEQFF. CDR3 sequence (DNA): TGTGCCAGCAGTGAAAACGAAGCGGGGGGGAGTGAGCAGTTCTTC.

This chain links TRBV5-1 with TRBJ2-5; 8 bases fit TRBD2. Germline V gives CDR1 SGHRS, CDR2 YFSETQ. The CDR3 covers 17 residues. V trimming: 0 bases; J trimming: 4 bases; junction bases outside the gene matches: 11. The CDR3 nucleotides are TGCGCCAGCAGCTTGGGAGTAGCGGGAAGCCGCGGAGAGACCCAGTACTTC. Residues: CASSLGVAGSRGETQYF.

The CDR3 nucleotides are TGTGCCAGCAGTTACTCGAGAGGGACTAGCACAGATACGCAGTATTTT. Its protein is CASSYSRGTSTDTQYF. The genes are TRBV6-5 and TRBJ2-3, with a tentative D call TRBD2 (6 bases). CDR3 size: 16 residues. The germline V gene has CDR1 MNHEY and CDR2 SVGAGI. Deletions cut 0 bases from V and 0 bases from J, with 10 bases between.

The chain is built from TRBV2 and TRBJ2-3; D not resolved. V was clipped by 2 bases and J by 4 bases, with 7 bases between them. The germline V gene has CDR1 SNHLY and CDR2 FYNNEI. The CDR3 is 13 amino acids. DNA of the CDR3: TGTGCCAGCAGTGAACTACGTGCAGATACGCAGTATTTT. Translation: CASSELRADTQYF.

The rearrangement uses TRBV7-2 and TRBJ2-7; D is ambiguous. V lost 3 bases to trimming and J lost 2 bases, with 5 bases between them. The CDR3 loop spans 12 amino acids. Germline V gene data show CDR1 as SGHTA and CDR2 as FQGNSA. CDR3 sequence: CASSFLTYEQYF. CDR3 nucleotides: TGTGCCAGCAGCTTCCTAACCTACGAGCAGTACTTC. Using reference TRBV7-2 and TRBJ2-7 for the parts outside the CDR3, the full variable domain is GAGVSQSPSNKVTEKGKDVELRCDPISGHTALYWYRQSLGQGLEFLIYFQGNSAPDKSGLPSDRFSAERTGGSVSTLTIQRTQQEDSAVYLCASSFLTYEQYFGPGTRLTVT.

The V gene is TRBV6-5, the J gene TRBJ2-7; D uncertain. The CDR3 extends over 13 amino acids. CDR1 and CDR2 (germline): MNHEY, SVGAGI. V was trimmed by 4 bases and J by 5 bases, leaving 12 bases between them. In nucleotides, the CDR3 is TGTGCCAGCAGTTCGCCCTCGGAGCACGAGCAGTACTTC. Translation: CASSSPSEHEQYF.

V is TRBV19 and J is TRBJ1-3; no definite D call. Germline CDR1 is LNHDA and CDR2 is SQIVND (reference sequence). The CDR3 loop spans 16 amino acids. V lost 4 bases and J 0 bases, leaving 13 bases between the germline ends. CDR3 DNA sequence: TGTGCCAGTAGTACTAGCCCGGGGATCTCTGGAAACACCATATATTTT. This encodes CASSTSPGISGNTIYF. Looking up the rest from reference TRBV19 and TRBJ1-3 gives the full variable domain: DGGITQSPKYLFRKEGQNVTLSCEQNLNHDAMYWYRQDPGQGLRLIYYSQIVNDFQKGDIAEGYSVSREKKESFPLTVTSAQKNPTAFYLCASSTSPGISGNTIYFGEGSWLTVV.

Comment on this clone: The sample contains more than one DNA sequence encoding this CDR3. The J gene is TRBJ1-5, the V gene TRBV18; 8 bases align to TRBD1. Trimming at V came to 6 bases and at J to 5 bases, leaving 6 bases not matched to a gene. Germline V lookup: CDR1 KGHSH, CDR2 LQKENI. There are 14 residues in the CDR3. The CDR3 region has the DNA TGTGCCAGCTCCCCGGACAGGGTGGATCAGCCCCAGCATTTT. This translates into CASSPDRVDQPQHF.